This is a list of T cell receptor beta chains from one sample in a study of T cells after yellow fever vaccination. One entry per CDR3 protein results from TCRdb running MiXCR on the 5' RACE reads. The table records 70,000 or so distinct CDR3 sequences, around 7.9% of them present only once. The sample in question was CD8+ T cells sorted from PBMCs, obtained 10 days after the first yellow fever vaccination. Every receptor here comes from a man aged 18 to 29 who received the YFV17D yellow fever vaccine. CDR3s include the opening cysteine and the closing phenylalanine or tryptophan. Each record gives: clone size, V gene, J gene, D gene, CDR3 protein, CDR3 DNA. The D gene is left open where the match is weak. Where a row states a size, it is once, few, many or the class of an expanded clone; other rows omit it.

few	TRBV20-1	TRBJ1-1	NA	CSARIRGNTEAFF	TGCAGTGCTAGAATTCGCGGGAACACTGAAGCTTTCTTT
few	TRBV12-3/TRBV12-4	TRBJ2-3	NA	CASSLWDNPKDTQYF	TGTGCCAGCAGTTTATGGGACAACCCCAAAGATACGCAGTATTTT
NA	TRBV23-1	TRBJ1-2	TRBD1	CANPRTGLIPYGYTF	TGCGCCAACCCTAGGACAGGGCTTATTCCATATGGCTACACCTTC
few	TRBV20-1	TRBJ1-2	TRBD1	CSARVRGRVGYTF	TGCAGTGCTAGAGTTAGGGGGCGAGTTGGCTACACCTTC
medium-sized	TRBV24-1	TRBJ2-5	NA	CATSGWGEEETQYF	TGTGCCACCAGCGGATGGGGGGAGGAAGAGACCCAGTACTTC
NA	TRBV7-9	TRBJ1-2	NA	CASSFPGYTF	TGTGCCAGCAGCTTCCCGGGCTACACCTTC
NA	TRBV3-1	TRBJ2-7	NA	CASSQGTRAYEQYF	TGTGCCAGCAGCCAAGGAACTAGAGCCTACGAGCAGTACTTC
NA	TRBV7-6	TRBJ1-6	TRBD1	CASSLGGTGGSPLHF	TGTGCCAGCAGCTTAGGAGGGACAGGGGGTTCACCCCTCCACTTT
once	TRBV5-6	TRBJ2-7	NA	CASSPGRRSPYEQYF	TGTGCCAGCAGCCCGGGGAGGCGCTCACCCTACGAGCAGTACTTC
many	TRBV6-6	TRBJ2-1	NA	CASSYGLPDEQFF	TGTGCCAGCAGTTACGGACTTCCCGATGAGCAGTTCTTC
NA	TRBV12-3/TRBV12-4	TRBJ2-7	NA	CASEQTGGHEQYF	TGTGCCAGCGAACAAACTGGGGGTCACGAGCAGTACTTC
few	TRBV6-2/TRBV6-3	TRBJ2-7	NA	CASNHGGPSYEQYF	TGTGCCAGCAACCATGGGGGTCCTTCCTACGAGCAGTACTTC
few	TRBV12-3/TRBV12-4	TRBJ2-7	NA	CASSPSGRLYEQYF	TGTGCCAGCAGTCCCTCGGGACGGCTCTACGAGCAGTACTTC
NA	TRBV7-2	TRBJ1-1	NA	CASSLILGRDTEAFF	TGTGCCAGCAGCTTGATCTTGGGGCGCGACACTGAAGCTTTCTTT
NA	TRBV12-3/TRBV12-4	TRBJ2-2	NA	CASSQEGGNTGELFF	TGTGCCAGCAGCCAGGAGGGTGGGAACACCGGGGAGCTGTTTTTT
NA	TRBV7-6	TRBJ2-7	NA	CASSYDGRPEQYF	TGTGCCAGCAGCTACGACGGACGGCCCGAGCAGTACTTC
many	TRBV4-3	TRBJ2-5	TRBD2	CASSRGLAGGPLQETQYF	TGCGCCAGCAGCCGCGGACTAGCGGGGGGACCTCTCCAAGAGACCCAGTACTTC
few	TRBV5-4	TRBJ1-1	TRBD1	CASTGDSAPSNTEAFF	TGTGCCAGCACTGGGGACAGTGCGCCATCGAACACTGAAGCTTTCTTT
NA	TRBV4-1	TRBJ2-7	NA	CASSQGAQCYEQYF	TGCGCCAGCAGCCAAGGGGCACAATGCTACGAGCAGTACTTC
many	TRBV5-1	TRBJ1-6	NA	CASSPGHSRAPLHF	TGCGCCAGCAGCCCGGGACATTCGAGGGCACCCCTCCACTTT
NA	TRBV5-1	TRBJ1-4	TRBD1	CASRPGTANPSSTNEKLFF	TGCGCCAGTAGGCCAGGGACAGCGAATCCGTCCTCAACTAATGAAAAACTGTTTTTT
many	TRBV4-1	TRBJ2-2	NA	CASSQVGGLNTGELFF	TGCGCCAGCAGCCAAGTCGGGGGCCTGAACACCGGGGAGCTGTTTTTT
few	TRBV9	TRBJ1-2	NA	CASSPRNMNYGYTF	TGTGCCAGCAGCCCACGTAACATGAACTATGGCTACACCTTC
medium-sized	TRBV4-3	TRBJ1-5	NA	CASSQGSAGNQPQHF	TGCGCCAGCAGCCAAGGATCCGCAGGGAACCAGCCCCAGCATTTT
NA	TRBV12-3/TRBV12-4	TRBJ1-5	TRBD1	CASTRGEGIYQPQHF	TGTGCCAGCACCAGGGGGGAAGGTATATATCAGCCCCAGCATTTT
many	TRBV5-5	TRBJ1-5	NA	CASSSTGFNQPQHF	TGTGCCAGCAGCTCCACCGGGTTCAATCAGCCCCAGCATTTT
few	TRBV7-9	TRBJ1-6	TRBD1	CASSAPTGGDRSPLHF	TGTGCCAGCAGCGCTCCGACAGGGGGCGATCGGTCACCCCTCCACTTT
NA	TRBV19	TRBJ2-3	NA	CASSIRTAVRGTDTQYF	TGTGCCAGTAGTATCCGAACAGCCGTTCGGGGCACAGATACGCAGTATTTT
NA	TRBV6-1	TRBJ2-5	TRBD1	CASRLDRGVETQYF	TGTGCCAGCAGACTGGACAGGGGAGTGGAGACCCAGTACTTC
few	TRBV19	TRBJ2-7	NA	CASSTVGASDEQYF	TGTGCCAGTAGTACCGTGGGCGCGAGTGACGAGCAGTACTTC
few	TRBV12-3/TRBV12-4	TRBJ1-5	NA	CASSLPGQPQHF	TGTGCCAGCAGTTTACCGGGTCAGCCCCAGCATTTT
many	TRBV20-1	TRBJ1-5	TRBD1	CSAASTGDLDRPQHF	TGCAGTGCCGCATCGACAGGGGACTTGGATCGGCCCCAGCATTTT
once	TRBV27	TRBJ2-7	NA	CASSILDRHYEQYF	TGTGCCAGCAGTATTCTGGACCGCCATTACGAGCAGTACTTC
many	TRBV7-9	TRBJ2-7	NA	CASSSGTQEQYF	TGTGCCAGCAGCTCCGGGACACAGGAGCAGTACTTC
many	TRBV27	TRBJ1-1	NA	CASSSVGGGRTKAFF	TGTGCCAGCAGTTCCGTCGGGGGGGGAAGGACTAAAGCTTTCTTT
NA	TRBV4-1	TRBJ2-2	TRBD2	CASSPLGLAGSTGELFF	TGCGCCAGCAGCCCACTGGGCCTAGCGGGAAGCACCGGGGAGCTGTTTTTT
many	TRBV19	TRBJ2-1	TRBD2	CATEAGVSSYNEQFF	TGTGCCACTGAGGCGGGGGTTAGCTCCTACAATGAGCAGTTCTTC
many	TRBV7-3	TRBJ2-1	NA	CASSADSEGADPNEQFF	TGTGCCAGCAGCGCCGACTCGGAGGGGGCAGATCCCAATGAGCAGTTCTTC
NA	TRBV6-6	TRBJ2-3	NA	CALGSRTDTQYF	TGTGCCCTGGGGTCTCGCACAGATACGCAGTATTTT
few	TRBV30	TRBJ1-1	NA	CAWSPIAGTEAFF	TGTGCCTGGAGTCCTATAGCGGGCACTGAAGCTTTCTTT
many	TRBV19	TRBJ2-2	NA	CASSMAGVTGELFF	TGTGCCAGTAGTATGGCAGGGGTCACCGGGGAGCTGTTTTTT
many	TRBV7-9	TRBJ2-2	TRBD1	CASTPSTGADTGELFF	TGTGCCAGCACGCCGTCGACAGGGGCGGACACCGGGGAGCTGTTTTTT
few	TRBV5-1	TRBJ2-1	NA	CASSLARGYGEQFF	TGCGCCAGCAGCTTGGCGAGGGGGTACGGTGAGCAGTTCTTC
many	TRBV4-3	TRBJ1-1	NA	CASSPEWSEMNTEAFF	TGCGCCAGCAGCCCAGAGTGGTCGGAAATGAACACTGAAGCTTTCTTT